The 16 T cell receptor beta chains reported below all come from one sample, sequenced in a study of CD8 T cells in Susac syndrome. The RNA input was roughly 0.45 to 1 ug, and it was reverse transcribed with random hexamers. A single record per CDR3 protein comes from TCRdb applying MiXCR to the immunoSEQ multiplex PCR reads. The sample shows 170,000 or so distinct CDR3 sequences, 85% to 95% of them seen only once. The specimen sequenced was CD4+ T cells from PBMCs. Source of these receptors: a human donor with Susac syndrome.

This clonotype was seen a few times. CDR3 nucleotides: TGTGCCAGCAGCTTAGATCGGGTCGGCAATGAGCAGTTCTTC. Its protein product is CASSLDRVGNEQFF. The chain is built from TRBV11-2 and TRBJ2-1; no clear D gene. The CDR3 is 14 amino acids. Germline CDR1 SGHAT, CDR2 FQNNGV. Trimming left V 0 bases short and J 6 bases short, with 9 bases between.

This clonotype has just one count. This chain links TRBV30 with TRBJ2-7; 9 bases are a match to TRBD1. Germline assignment: CDR1 GTSNPN and CDR2 SVGIG (reference sequence). Losses at the gene ends were 3 bases for V and 3 bases for J; bases not matched to a gene: 15. The length of the CDR3 is 17 residues. The chain's CDR3 is CAWSGRAGQGWNYEQYF. The CDR3 nucleotides read TGTGCCTGGAGCGGGCGGGCAGGACAGGGGTGGAACTACGAGCAGTACTTC.

V usage is TRBV6-1 and J usage is TRBJ1-1; 10 positions agree with TRBD1. This CDR3 is built from 17 residues. Germline V lookup: CDR1 MNHNS, CDR2 SASEGT. V shed 7 bases and J 0 bases; nucleotides not matched to a gene: 11. CDR3 in DNA: TGTGCCAGCACCCCACTGCCGGGACAGGGGATGAACACTGAAGCTTTCTTT. Encoded protein: CASTPLPGQGMNTEAFF.

The rearrangement joins TRBV3-1 to TRBJ1-1; D gene ambiguous. The CDR3 is 15 amino acids. Germline V CDR1 and CDR2: LGHDT, YNNKEL (reference sequence). V was clipped by 6 bases and J by 1 base, with 15 bases between them. The DNA of the CDR3 is TGTGCCAGCAGGCGAAGCGGACGGGCGAACACTGAAGCTTTCTTT. Translating it yields CASRRSGRANTEAFF.

This chain connects TRBV2 to TRBJ1-2; D gene unclear. In germline, CDR1 is SNHLY, CDR2 FYNNEI. Trimming left V 0 bases short and J 7 bases short, with 9 bases between. This CDR3 has 13 amino acids. The CDR3 loop is CASSEARGTGYTF. CDR3 coding DNA: TGTGCCAGCAGTGAAGCTCGGGGTACTGGCTACACCTTC.

The rearrangement joins TRBV6-1 to TRBJ1-3; a weak D match, TRBD1 (5 bases). Germline V gene sequence: CDR1 MNHNS, CDR2 SASEGT. V was cut by 6 bases and J by 0 bases, with 18 bases left in between. This CDR3 comprises 17 residues. CDR3 DNA: TGTGCCAGCAGCCGCGACAGCGGAAGGCACTCTGGAAACACCATATATTTT. Translating gives CASSRDSGRHSGNTIYF.

The V call is TRBV6-5, the J call TRBJ2-7, with D hard to call. Germline CDR1 reads MNHEY; CDR2 reads SVGAGI. The CDR3 length is 15 residues. Trimming shortened V by 2 bases and J by 3 bases, and 14 bases separated the two germline ends. CDR3 DNA: TGTGCCAGCAGTTACGGGTCAATCTCTATCTACGAGCAGTACTTC. Amino acids: CASSYGSISIYEQYF.

The V and J genes are TRBV3-1 and TRBJ2-2, with unresolved D. CDR3 length equals 13 residues. The germline V and J ends were trimmed by 1 base and 6 bases, with 6 bases remaining between them. Germline V gene sequence: CDR1 LGHDT, CDR2 YNNKEL (reference sequence). The CDR3 here is CASSQVNSGELFF. The CDR3 bases are TGTGCCAGCAGCCAAGTGAATTCCGGGGAGCTGTTTTTT.

The rearrangement links TRBV7-2 to TRBJ1-1; D not certain. Trimming took 2 bases from V and 9 from J, leaving 7 bases between them. The CDR3 is 11 residues long. Looked up from germline, CDR1 is SGHTA and CDR2 is FQGNSA. CDR3 nucleotides: TGTGCCAGCAGCTTAAACTTGAAAGCTTTCTTT. Its protein product is CASSLNLKAFF.

This chain links TRBV10-3 with TRBJ2-7; D remains ambiguous. The CDR3 totals 15 residues. Germline lookup yields CDR1 ENHRY and CDR2 SYGVKD. Trimming took 6 bases from V and 0 from J, leaving 15 bases between them. This chain's CDR3 is CAIRGPRPDSYEQYF. The CDR3 bases are TGTGCCATCAGAGGCCCAAGGCCGGACTCCTACGAGCAGTACTTC.

The J gene is TRBJ2-2, the V gene TRBV29-1, with 9 bases aligning to TRBD1. Germline CDR1 and CDR2: SQVTM and ANQGSEA. V lost 6 bases, J lost 5 bases, and 4 bases stayed unmatched. This CDR3 region has 13 residues. The CDR3 sequence: CSVVGQGTGELFF. In nucleotides, the CDR3 is TGCAGCGTCGTTGGACAGGGGACCGGGGAGCTGTTTTTT.

The rearrangement uses TRBV6-5 and TRBJ2-3; tentative D call: TRBD1 (5 bases). Germline lookup yields CDR1 MNHEY and CDR2 SVGAGI. V was cut by 2 bases and J by 0 bases, with 12 bases left in between. The CDR3 is 16 amino acids. The CDR3 bases are TGTGCCAGCAGTTACACACAGGCCGTTAGCACAGATACGCAGTATTTT. It encodes CASSYTQAVSTDTQYF.

The rearrangement joins TRBV2 to TRBJ2-1; D not resolved. The CDR3 consists of 12 residues. CDR1 is SNHLY and CDR2 is FYNNEI in the germline V gene. V was pared by 2 bases and J by 8 bases, with 7 bases between. The CDR3 loop reads CASSESIDEQFF. Here the CDR3 DNA reads TGTGCCAGCAGTGAATCCATCGATGAGCAGTTCTTC.

The chain carries TRBV12-5 and TRBJ2-7; no reliable D call. Germline V gene data show CDR1 as LGHNT and CDR2 as FRNRAP. The length of the CDR3 is 12 residues. V was cut by 2 bases and J by 2 bases, with 4 bases left in between. The CDR3 DNA reads TGTGCTAGTGGTTTGCCTCCCTACGAGCAGTACTTC. Its translation: CASGLPPYEQYF.

J is TRBJ2-6 and V is TRBV27, with a tentative D call TRBD1 (6 bases). V was trimmed by 5 bases and J by 3 bases, leaving 14 bases between them. This CDR3 has 16 amino acids. Per the germline V gene, CDR1 is MNHEY and CDR2 is SMNVEV (reference sequence). CDR3 DNA: TGTGCCAGCAGTCGGAATACAGGGTTTGGGGCCAACGTCCTGACTTTC. This gives the protein CASSRNTGFGANVLTF.

This sequence joins TRBV14 and TRBJ1-4, with D uncertain. Trimming took 4 bases from V and 5 from J, leaving 11 bases between them. Germline CDR1 SGHDN, CDR2 FVKESK. The CDR3 has 14 amino acids. For the CDR3, the DNA is TGTGCCAGCAGCCGACTTTCCCAAAATGAAAAACTGTTTTTT. It encodes CASSRLSQNEKLFF.